This T cell receptor (beta chain) was captured by sequencing in a study of shared clonotypes between healthy human individuals (dated by TCRdb to about 2020). For context, the study as a whole: The cohort comprised a couple of women and a few men aged 18 to 49 years. For each donor, CD4 naive and CD4 memory were each run on three plates, CD8 naive on two plates, and CD8 memory on one plate. Blood TCR repertoires of about five healthy adults were deeply sequenced to estimate repertoire size and the extent of clonotype sharing between individuals. Libraries were prepared and TCR repertoires were sequenced by different laboratories using diverse techniques, in order to increase sequencing depth and limit assay-specific biases. Between about 0.85 and 10 billion PBMCs per donor were obtained by leukapheresis. What the authors observed across the whole study: Compared with non-shared clonotypes, clonotypes shared by all four sorted-subset donors had higher generation probabilities. The small number of donors limited the genetic and exposure-history diversity represented. Naive subsets generally had larger estimated clonotype richness than memory subsets. Pairwise subsampling indicated that sequencing depth was expected to affect the degree of clonotype sharing among donors. Only blood was sampled, and tissue TCR repertoires likely differ from those in blood. Rarefaction of sorted-subset datasets indicated incomplete sequencing despite the large sequencing depth. Sharing across a few donors was observed for about 5% of naive CD4, 3% to 3.5% of naive CD8, over 2% of memory CD4, and around 0.42% of memory CD8 clonotypes.

Using the deep immunoSEQ assay, TCR CDR3 regions were amplified from genomic DNA by multiplex PCR. Extracted genomic DNA from each cell subset was spread evenly across all wells of several immunoSEQ 96-well plates, with each plate serving as a replicate. For sorted subsets, each replicate PCR was loaded with approximately 0.2 ug genomic DNA, equivalent to approximately 27,000 T cell genomes. Purified libraries were quantified with a Qubit 3.0 fluorometer, sized on a Bioanalyzer 2100, and re-quantified with the KAPA Library Quantification kit. Each immunoSEQ 96-well plate was sequenced on its own single-read 150-cycle Illumina NextSeq 550 flow cell. Turning to the authors' computational methods: Because only junctional sequences without quality scores were contained in the immunoSEQ output, filtering matching that applied to full-length reads could not be performed. Sequences were annotated with PyIR, a Python wrapper for IgBLAST v1.9, and V/J genes and CDR3 were assigned using IMGT germline references. Reads were removed for weak V/J assignments (E-value above 1e-6), missing CDR3, stop codons, out-of-frame junctions, or ambiguous translated residues. A V3J clonotype was defined by an identical inferred V gene, J gene, and CDR3 amino acid sequence. The percentage overlap between two repertoires was calculated by dividing the number of shared unique clonotypes by the size of the smaller repertoire. Richness of each repertoire was evaluated using RTK rarefaction, the Chao1 estimator, and Recon v2.1 estimates of unobserved clonotypes. Generation probabilities for all TCRbeta clonotypes obtained by the gDNA method from several donors were computed using OLGA. TCRdb took this table from immuneACCESS and kept in-frame rearrangements with V and J called. Such tables lack part of the clones; where checked against another copy, unresolved V genes explain under half of the gap, and the rest is unexplained. V and J calls plus clone size are reproduced from that table; the DNA served to infer D and trimming. The sample table lists roughly 1.5 million clones, approximately 98% of them with a count of one. The top ten clonotypes cover about 0.45% of the sample.

The donors were healthy, HIV-negative adults with no recently reported acute infections or vaccinations. All donors were Caucasian adults living in Nashville, Tennessee, USA. CD4+ T cells were enriched through magnetic negative selection, after which naive cells were positively selected on CD45RA and the remaining negative fraction served as the memory subset. After blood collection by leukapheresis, PBMCs were isolated using Ficoll-Histopaque density gradient centrifugation and then cryopreserved in the vapor phase of liquid nitrogen. Analytical flow cytometry was used to check the purity and quantity of every magnetically sorted T cell population. Genomic DNA was isolated from each sorted fraction and quantified by UV absorbance on a Nanodrop 2000c. CDR1 is given as LNHNV and CDR2 as YYDKDF, both from the germline V gene (reference sequence). The CDR3 has 14 amino acids, counting the end cysteine and phenylalanine. The kept DNA is CDR3 alone, 42 bases in frame from the first base. Trimming costs V 3 bases and J 3 bases, and their ends lie 9 bases apart.

About this clone itself: Its antigen specificity is not known. Per-base quality was not reported, and no clone a single base away is much larger than it.

The TCR sequence derives from a young man in good health. Sequencing was carried out using naive CD4+ T cells sorted from blood. The cell subset or site label corresponds to: CD45RA+ positively selected. The rearrangement joined TRBV15 to TRBJ2-1; a weak D assignment points to TRBD1 (5 bases agree). The bases read TGTGCCACCAGCAGTGGACAAAGCTACAATGAGCAGTTCTTC. The translation is CATSSGQSYNEQFF.